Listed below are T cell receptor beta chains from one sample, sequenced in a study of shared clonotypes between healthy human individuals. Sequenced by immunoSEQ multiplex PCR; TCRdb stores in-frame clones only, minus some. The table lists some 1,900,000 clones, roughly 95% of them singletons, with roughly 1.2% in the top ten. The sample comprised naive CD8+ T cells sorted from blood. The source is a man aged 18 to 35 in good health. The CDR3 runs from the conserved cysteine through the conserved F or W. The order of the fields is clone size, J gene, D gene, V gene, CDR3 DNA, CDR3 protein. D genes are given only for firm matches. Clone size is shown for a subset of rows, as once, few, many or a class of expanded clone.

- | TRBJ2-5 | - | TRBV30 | TGTGCCTGGATCTCGGGGTGGTCAGAGACCCAGTACTTC | CAWISGWSETQYF
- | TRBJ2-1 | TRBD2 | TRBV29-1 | TGCAGCGTCATACGAGGTCGGGAGGTTTCCTACAATGAGCAGTTCTTC | CSVIRGREVSYNEQFF
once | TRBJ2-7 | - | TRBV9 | TGTGCCAGCAGCGTAGCTACCTCCTACGAGCAGTACTTC | CASSVATSYEQYF
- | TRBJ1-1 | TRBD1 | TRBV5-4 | TGTGCCAGCACCTTTCAGGGGGGGAACACTGAAGCTTTCTTT | CASTFQGGNTEAFF
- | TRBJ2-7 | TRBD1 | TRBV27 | TGTGCCAGCAGTCCCCAAAGGACAGGGACCGAGCAGTACTTC | CASSPQRTGTEQYF
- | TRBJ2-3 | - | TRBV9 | TGTGCCAGCAGCGCAGGTAGTGCACCCGCAGATACGCAGTATTTT | CASSAGSAPADTQYF
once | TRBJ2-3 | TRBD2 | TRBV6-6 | TGTGCCAGCAGTTACACCCTAGCGGGATTCTATACGCAGTATTTT | CASSYTLAGFYTQYF
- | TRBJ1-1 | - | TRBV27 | TGTGCCAGCAGTTTACAGGGGAACACTGAAGCTTTCTTT | CASSLQGNTEAFF
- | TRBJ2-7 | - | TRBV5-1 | TGCGCCAGCAGCGGATACCCCCAGGCTGACGAGCAGTACTTC | CASSGYPQADEQYF
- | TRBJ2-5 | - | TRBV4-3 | TGCGCCAGCAGCCAAGATACAGTTGGCGAGACCCAGTACTTC | CASSQDTVGETQYF
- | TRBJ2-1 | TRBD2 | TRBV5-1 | TGCGCCAGCAGCCACGGGACTAGCGGGAGTATAAATGAGCAGTTCTTC | CASSHGTSGSINEQFF
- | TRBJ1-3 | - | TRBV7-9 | TGTGCCAGCAGCCAGGGAGTGCCCTCTGGAAACACCATATATTTT | CASSQGVPSGNTIYF
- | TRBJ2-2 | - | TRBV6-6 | TGTGCCAGCAGTTACGAAGACACTAACACCGGGGAGCTGTTTTTT | CASSYEDTNTGELFF
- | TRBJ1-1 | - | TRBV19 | TGTGCCAGTAGTATAGATGGGGAGACAGTCGAAGCTTTCTTT | CASSIDGETVEAFF
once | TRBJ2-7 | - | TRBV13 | TGTGCCAGCAGCTTAAAGGACAATTCATACGAGCAGTACTTC | CASSLKDNSYEQYF
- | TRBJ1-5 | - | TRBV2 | TGTGCCAGCAGGGACAGTAGCAATCAGCCCCAGCATTTT | CASRDSSNQPQHF
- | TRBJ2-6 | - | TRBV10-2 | TGCGCCAGCAGTGGATGGGGGCTGGCCGGGGCCAACGTCCTGACTTTC | CASSGWGLAGANVLTF
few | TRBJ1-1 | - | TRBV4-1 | TGCGCCAGCAGCCAAGAACTGGGGGTCGGCACTGAAGCTTTCTTT | CASSQELGVGTEAFF
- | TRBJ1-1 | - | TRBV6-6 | TGTGCCAGCAGTGACCGGGCTTCTGAAGCTTTCTTT | CASSDRASEAFF
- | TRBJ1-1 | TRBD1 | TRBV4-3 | TGCGCCAGCAGCCAAGCCTCAGGGGGCAACACTGAAGCTTTCTTT | CASSQASGGNTEAFF
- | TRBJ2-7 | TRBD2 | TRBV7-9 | TGTGCCAGCAGCTTTGGGGGAGGGCCCGGCGAGCAGTACTTC | CASSFGGGPGEQYF
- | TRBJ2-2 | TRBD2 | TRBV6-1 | TGTGCCAGCAGTCCCACTCGGGGGGGCACCGGGGAGCTGTTTTTT | CASSPTRGGTGELFF
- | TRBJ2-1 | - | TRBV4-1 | TGCGCCAGCAGCCACCTCCTGGAAGGTACCCTCTACAATGAGCAGTTCTTC | CASSHLLEGTLYNEQFF